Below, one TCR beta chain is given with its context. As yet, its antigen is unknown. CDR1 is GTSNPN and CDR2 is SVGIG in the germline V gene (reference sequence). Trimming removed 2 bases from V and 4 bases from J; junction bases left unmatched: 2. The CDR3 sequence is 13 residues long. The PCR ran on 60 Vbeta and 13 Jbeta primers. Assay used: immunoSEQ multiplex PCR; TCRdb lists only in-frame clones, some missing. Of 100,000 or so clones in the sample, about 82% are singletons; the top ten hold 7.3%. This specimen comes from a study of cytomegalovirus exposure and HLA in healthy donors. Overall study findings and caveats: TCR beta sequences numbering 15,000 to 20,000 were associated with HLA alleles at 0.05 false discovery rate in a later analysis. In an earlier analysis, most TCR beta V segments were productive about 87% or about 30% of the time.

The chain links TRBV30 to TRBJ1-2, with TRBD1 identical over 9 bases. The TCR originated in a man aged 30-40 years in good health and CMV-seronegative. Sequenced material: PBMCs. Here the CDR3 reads CAWSKTGGYGYTF. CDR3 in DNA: TGTGCCTGGAGTAAGACAGGGGGCTATGGCTACACCTTC.